This TCR beta chain was retrieved from a study of regulatory T cells in long-lasting Graves disease. Study in general: Graves' patients with a new diagnosis had received antithyroid drugs under 3 months.

Notes on the study in general: Those with persistent Graves' had less TCR diversity than newly diagnosed patients.

The ends were cut back, 0 bases at V and 1 base at J, with 9 bases in the middle. CDR3 length equals 15 residues. The germline CDR1 and CDR2 sequences are SGHTA and FQGNSA. The sample's time point: newly diagnosed GD, antithyroid drugs for less than 3 months. From RNA extracted from PBMCs, the TCR library was made. Libraries of TCR beta came from iRepertoire HTBI primers plus Arm-PCR of CDR3 regions. In the original analysis: Identification yielded around 68 TRBV and about 15 TRBJ segments across samples. One entry per CDR3 protein results from TCRdb running MiXCR on the multiplex PCR reads. The V and J calls reflect TCRdb's pipeline rather than the authors' work. The sample yields 200,000 to 250,000 distinct CDR3 sequences, roughly 18% seen once. This clonotype was recorded at least ten times. Its antigen remains unknown.

J is TRBJ1-2 and V is TRBV7-2, with D possibly matching TRBD1 (6 bases). Material: peripheral blood mononuclear cells (PBMCs), obtained at new diagnosis, from a patient treated with antithyroid drugs. The receptor was derived from a female donor with Graves disease. The chain's CDR3 is CASSLAAGVNYGYTF. CDR3 nucleotide sequence: TGTGCCAGCAGCTTAGCGGCAGGGGTTAACTATGGCTACACCTTC.